One sample yielded the 27 T cell receptor beta chains listed below, sequenced in a study of beta chain features in type 1 diabetes. Study results and limitations: Moderate yet significant TCRB CDR3 shortening was seen in Type 1 diabetes patients in all four CD4+ subsets.

Antigens of these TCRs are unknown. The study reverse transcribed the entire isolated RNA, so it sequenced expressed TCRB transcripts. Some clones are missing from TCRdb's copy, which holds only in-frame ones; the method was immunoSEQ multiplex PCR. The sample consists of some 160,000 clones, roughly 10% of them appearing once. The sequenced material came from central memory CD4+ T cells from blood. The receptors were gathered from a woman aged 25-40 years with type 1 diabetes.

This clone has a handful of counts. The chain links TRBV30 to TRBJ2-7; 7 bases agree with TRBD1. The J segment lost 0 bases and the V segment lost 6 bases, leaving 8 bases of the junction unmatched. Germline lookup yields CDR1 GTSNPN and CDR2 SVGIG (reference sequence). CDR3 length: 14 residues. The CDR3 protein is CACNGQASSYEQYF. The CDR3 nucleotides are TGTGCCTGCAACGGACAGGCAAGCTCCTACGAGCAGTACTTC.

This clone was counted a few times. The genes are TRBV30 and TRBJ1-5; TRBD1 is a possible D gene (6 bases). Between the trimmed V and J ends, which lost 3 bases and 1 base, there was a span of 13 bases. The CDR3 totals 15 residues. CDR1 and CDR2 (germline): GTSNPN, SVGIG (reference sequence). CDR3 in amino acids: CAWRPRGGSNQPQHF. As DNA, the CDR3 is TGTGCCTGGAGACCCAGGGGAGGGAGCAATCAGCCCCAGCATTTT. The variable domain in full, with the rest retrieved from reference TRBV30 and TRBJ1-5, is SQTIHQWPATLVQPVGSPLSLECTVEGTSNPNLYWYRQAAGRGLQLLFYSVGIGQISSEVPQNLSASRPQDRQFILSSKKLLLSDSGFYLCAWRPRGGSNQPQHFGDGTRLSIL.

The chain combines TRBV27 with TRBJ2-7, with 8 bases lining up with TRBD1. CDR3 length: 14 amino acids. V was clipped by 2 bases and J by 2 bases; unmatched bases: 2. Germline V gives CDR1 MNHEY, CDR2 SMNVEV (reference sequence). The CDR3 region is CASSLGQGTYEQYF. The CDR3 bases are TGTGCCAGCAGTTTAGGACAGGGAACCTACGAGCAGTACTTC.

The V gene is TRBV30, the J gene TRBJ1-2; D remains unclear. Germline V lookup: CDR1 GTSNPN, CDR2 SVGIG (reference sequence). The length of the CDR3 is 12 residues. Trimming shortened V by 0 bases and J by 11 bases, and 13 bases separated the two germline ends. The CDR3 coding sequence is TGTGCCTGGAGTGTCGGACGGACTATTTACACCTTC. The encoded protein is CAWSVGRTIYTF.

The chain combines TRBV28 with TRBJ2-6; D is perhaps TRBD1 (6 bases). Germline V gene lookup returns CDR1 MDHEN and CDR2 SYDVKM. This CDR3 has 15 residues. Deletions cut 4 bases from V and 0 bases from J, with 7 bases between. The CDR3 nucleotides read TGTGCCAGCAGTTCAGGGGACTCTGGGGCCAACGTCCTGACTTTC. It yields the protein CASSSGDSGANVLTF.

In this sample, this clone turned up a few times. V and J are TRBV6-4 and TRBJ1-2, with TRBD1 matching over 7 bases. The CDR3 covers 13 residues. Germline V gene sequence: CDR1 MRHNA, CDR2 SNTAGT. Unmatched junction bases numbered 6, after V lost 5 bases and J lost 6 bases. CDR3 in DNA: TGTGCCAGCAGTCAGACAGGGCTGGATGGCTACACCTTC. This gives the protein CASSQTGLDGYTF.

The gene calls are TRBV5-1 and TRBJ1-2; TRBD1 aligns across 11 bases. This CDR3 comprises 15 residues. V was clipped by 0 bases and J by 7 bases; unmatched bases: 5. Germline V gives CDR1 SGHRS, CDR2 YFSETQ. Here the CDR3 DNA reads TGCGCCAGCAGCTTGGGGACAGGGGGCTCTGGTGGCTACACCTTC. Translated, it gives CASSLGTGGSGGYTF.

The chain links TRBV6-6 to TRBJ1-5, with a weak D call TRBD1 (6 bases). Germline loops: CDR1 MNHNY, CDR2 SVGAGI (reference sequence). This CDR3 has 15 amino acids. Trimming pared 6 bases from V and 0 bases from J, leaving 12 bases between. The CDR3 DNA reads as TGTGCCAGCAGCCCTTGGACAGATAGCAATCAGCCCCAGCATTTT. Protein: CASSPWTDSNQPQHF.

This chain links TRBV19 with TRBJ1-3; 7 nucleotides match TRBD1. Germline V gives CDR1 LNHDA, CDR2 SQIVND (reference sequence). CDR3 size: 14 residues. With 6 bases clipped from V and 0 bases from J, the junction kept 2 bases outside the gene matches. Written as DNA, the CDR3 is TGTGCCAGTAGCCGGACAGGCTCTGGAAACACCATATATTTT. It specifies CASSRTGSGNTIYF.

This clone was detected only a few times. This rearrangement joins TRBV5-1 to TRBJ1-1; possible D gene TRBD1, 5 bases. Between the trimmed V and J ends, which lost 0 bases and 5 bases, there was a span of 8 bases. This CDR3 is 13 amino acids long. Germline V gene sequence: CDR1 SGHRS, CDR2 YFSETQ. CDR3 in amino acids: CASSLAGWTEAFF. As DNA, the CDR3 is TGCGCCAGCAGCTTGGCAGGGTGGACTGAAGCTTTCTTT.

This clone was seen a handful of times. The gene calls are TRBV9 and TRBJ2-5; 7 bases are a match to TRBD2. Germline CDR1 is SGDLS and CDR2 is YYNGEE. CDR3 length: 13 residues. V was clipped by 4 bases and J by 5 bases; unmatched bases: 5. DNA for the CDR3: TGTGCCAGCAGCTATGGGACTAAGGAGACCCAGTACTTC. Translating it yields CASSYGTKETQYF.

The gene calls are TRBV5-8 and TRBJ1-2; TRBD1 might be the D (5 bases). Germline V gene lookup returns CDR1 SGHTS and CDR2 YDEGEE. This CDR3 comprises 14 residues. Between the trimmed V and J ends, which lost 0 bases and 5 bases, there was a span of 11 bases. The CDR3 spells CASSLAAGPYGYTF. Here the CDR3 DNA reads TGTGCCAGCAGCTTGGCCGCGGGGCCTTATGGCTACACCTTC.

This sequence joins TRBV6-1 and TRBJ2-5; no firm D call. Trimming pared 5 bases from V and 0 bases from J, leaving 7 bases between. The CDR3 loop spans 13 amino acids. Germline lookup yields CDR1 MNHNS and CDR2 SASEGT. CDR3 sequence: CASSTQYQETQYF. CDR3 nucleotide sequence: TGTGCCAGCAGTACACAATACCAAGAGACCCAGTACTTC.

V is TRBV5-6 and J is TRBJ1-1; 9 bases agree with TRBD1. The CDR3 length is 11 residues. Trimming took 4 bases from V and 12 from J; bases not matched to a gene: 4. Germline V gene lookup returns CDR1 SGHDT and CDR2 YYEEEE. The CDR3 nucleotides read TGTGCCAGCAGCACGGGACAGGGATCTTTCTTT. Encoded protein: CASSTGQGSFF.

Comments on this clone: A read error likely explains this, since a far larger clone differs by one base. The chain employs TRBV5-8 and TRBJ2-6; D is perhaps TRBD1 (5 bases). Trimming left V 3 bases short and J 1 base short, with 5 bases between. CDR3 length: 14 residues. In germline, CDR1 is SGHTS, CDR2 YDEGEE. CDR3 protein: CASSSGSGANVLTF. The DNA for the CDR3 is TGTGCCAGCAGCTCAGGGTCTGGGGCCAACGTCCTGACTTTC.

The chain combines TRBV19 with TRBJ1-2; the D gene is possibly TRBD1 (6 bases). With 5 bases removed from V and 3 bases from J, the gap between germline ends came to 19 bases. Per the germline V gene, CDR1 is LNHDA and CDR2 is SQIVND (reference sequence). CDR3 length equals 16 residues. DNA for the CDR3: TGTGCCAGTAGTGGGAGACAGGCCCGCGTGGACTATGGCTACACCTTC. Residues: CASSGRQARVDYGYTF.

This clone showed up just a few times. The chain joins TRBV12-5 to TRBJ2-1, with 7 bases identical to TRBD2. The V gene end was trimmed by 0 bases and the J gene end by 1 base; junction bases not matched to a gene: 9. Germline CDR1 reads LGHNT; CDR2 reads FRNRAP. The CDR3 loop spans 18 amino acids. DNA of the CDR3: TGTGCTAGTGGTTTGGTATATGGGGCGGGAGAGTCCTACAATGAGCAGTTCTTC. Translated, it gives CASGLVYGAGESYNEQFF.

This clone appeared a few times. Within the sample, other DNA sequences also encode this same CDR3. V is TRBV7-9 and J is TRBJ1-4; D remains ambiguous. CDR3 size: 12 residues. With 1 base removed from V and 7 bases from J, the gap between germline ends came to 4 bases. CDR1 is SEHNR and CDR2 is FQNEAQ in the germline V gene (reference sequence). The CDR3: CASSLVREKLFF. CDR3 nucleotides: TGTGCCAGCAGCTTAGTTCGTGAAAAACTGTTTTTT.

This clone was observed a few times. The V gene is TRBV19, the J gene TRBJ2-7, with 8 nucleotides matching TRBD1. This CDR3 has 16 residues. J gave up 3 bases and V 6 bases, and 13 bases lay outside the gene matches. CDR1 LNHDA and CDR2 SQIVND come from the germline V gene (reference sequence). DNA for the CDR3: TGTGCCAGTAGCAGGAGAGGTTCGGGACAGGACTACGAGCAGTACTTC. Its translation is CASSRRGSGQDYEQYF.

Concerning this clone: The junction departs from the called germline gene at one end, perhaps through a read error. CDR3 in amino acids: CASSQSRDSEGSKYGYTF. CDR3 nucleotide sequence: TGTGCCAGCAGCCAATCAAGGGACAGCGAGGGCTCTAAATATGGCTACACCTTC. This sequence joins TRBV7-9 and TRBJ1-2; TRBD1 matches at 7 bases. This CDR3 has 18 residues. Germline CDR1 reads SEHNR; CDR2 reads FQNEAQ (reference sequence).

The rearrangement joins TRBV7-3 to TRBJ2-7, with unresolved D. The germline V gene encodes CDR1 SGHTA and CDR2 FQGTGA. The CDR3 contains 12 residues. V was clipped by 3 bases and J by 6 bases, with 9 bases between them. CDR3 loop: CASSFPPLEQYF. The CDR3, as DNA: TGTGCCAGCAGCTTTCCCCCCCTCGAGCAGTACTTC.

This chain links TRBV7-3 with TRBJ2-1; 8 nucleotides align to TRBD1. The ends lost 8 bases at V and 0 bases at J; junction bases unmatched: 3. There are 14 residues in the CDR3. Germline V gives CDR1 SGHTA, CDR2 FQGTGA. The CDR3 loop reads CASRQGASYNEQFF. The DNA for the CDR3 is TGTGCCAGCCGGCAGGGGGCCTCCTACAATGAGCAGTTCTTC.

At least ten counts were recorded for this clone. J is TRBJ2-7 and V is TRBV19; D is ambiguous. The germline V and J ends were trimmed by 0 bases and 7 bases, with 16 bases remaining between them. Germline lookup yields CDR1 LNHDA and CDR2 SQIVND (reference sequence). The CDR3 is 15 amino acids. DNA of the CDR3: TGTGCCAGTAGTATAGAGTCGGCCAACCTAGGAGAGCAGTACTTC. Translating it yields CASSIESANLGEQYF.

The chain recombines TRBV7-2 with TRBJ1-1, with 8 bases lining up with TRBD1. This CDR3 has 17 amino acids. V dropped 1 base and J dropped 7; count of bases not matched to a gene: 14. Germline CDR1 SGHTA, CDR2 FQGNSA. CDR3 coding DNA: TGTGCCAGCAGCTTAGGACCCACCGGACAGGGCCAATATGAAGCTTTCTTT. This gives the protein CASSLGPTGQGQYEAFF.

This clone occurred a few times. The J gene is TRBJ1-4, the V gene TRBV27; the D gene is possibly TRBD1 (5 bases). The CDR3 is 14 residues long. Trimming pared 4 bases from V and 5 bases from J, leaving 11 bases between. Germline CDR1 and CDR2: MNHEY and SMNVEV (reference sequence). This CDR3 is CASSSRTLNEKLFF. Here the CDR3 DNA reads TGTGCCAGCAGTTCGAGGACACTCAATGAAAAACTGTTTTTT.

This clone has more than one count but fewer than ten. The chain recombines TRBV6-5 with TRBJ2-7; D gene uncertain. V was clipped by 2 bases and J by 12 bases, with 11 bases between them. In germline, CDR1 is MNHEY, CDR2 SVGAGI. The CDR3 runs 11 residues. The CDR3 region is CASSYSQRLYF. The CDR3 DNA sequence: TGTGCCAGCAGTTACAGTCAGCGCCTGTACTTC.

This clone was picked up many times. This chain joins TRBV7-3 and TRBJ2-3; 8 bases align to TRBD2. CDR1 and CDR2 (germline): SGHTA, FQGTGA. The trim removed 3 bases at V and 7 bases at J, leaving 0 bases unmatched. The CDR3 contains 12 residues. CDR3: CASSFSGNTQYF. As DNA, the CDR3 is TGTGCCAGCAGCTTTAGCGGGAATACGCAGTATTTT.